Below, 7 T cell receptor beta chains from the same sample are listed, as sequenced in a study of beta chain features in type 1 diabetes. Every isolated RNA sample was fully reverse transcribed, so sequencing captured expressed TCRB transcripts. The assay was immunoSEQ multiplex PCR, and TCRdb's table has in-frame clones only and misses some. This sample has hundreds of thousands of clones; approximately 14% occur once, and the top ten carry roughly 7%. Sequenced sample: central memory CD4+ T cells from blood. These receptors were obtained from a man aged 25 to 45 in good health.

The chain joins TRBV19 to TRBJ1-5; 9 bases are a match to TRBD1. Germline CDR1 reads LNHDA; CDR2 reads SQIVND (reference sequence). This CDR3 region has 15 residues. V trimming: 6 bases; J trimming: 6 bases; junction bases outside the gene matches: 9. In DNA, the CDR3 is TGTGCCAGTAGCGATACAGGGGGCATGTCTCAGCCCCAGCATTTT. Its protein is CASSDTGGMSQPQHF. Drawing the rest from reference TRBV19 and TRBJ1-5, the complete variable domain is DGGITQSPKYLFRKEGQNVTLSCEQNLNHDAMYWYRQDPGQGLRLIYYSQIVNDFQKGDIAEGYSVSREKKESFPLTVTSAQKNPTAFYLCASSDTGGMSQPQHFGDGTRLSIL.

This chain uses TRBV4-1 with TRBJ1-1, with unresolved D. Germline V gene sequence: CDR1 MGHRA, CDR2 YSYEKL. The CDR3 consists of 14 residues. Trimming shortened V by 1 base and J by 2 bases, and 8 bases separated the two germline ends. CDR3 nucleotide sequence: TGCGCCAGCAGCCAAGCCGCCAGAAACACTGAAGCTTTCTTT. Protein product: CASSQAARNTEAFF.

The V and J genes are TRBV5-1 and TRBJ2-1; 7 nucleotides align to TRBD2. In germline, CDR1 is SGHRS, CDR2 YFSETQ. This CDR3 is 16 amino acids long. V shed 0 bases, J shed 5 bases, and the junction held 8 bases outside the gene matches. The CDR3 loop is CASSLEGSSGHNEQFF. The CDR3 DNA is TGCGCCAGCAGCTTGGAGGGTTCTAGCGGACACAATGAGCAGTTCTTC. The full variable domain, with the rest looked up from reference TRBV5-1 and TRBJ2-1, is KAGVTQTPRYLIKTRGQQVTLSCSPISGHRSVSWYQQTPGQGLQFLFEYFSETQRNKGNFPGRFSGRQFSNSRSEMNVSTLELGDSALYLCASSLEGSSGHNEQFFGPGTRLTVL.

The table lists this clone with a count of one. This chain joins TRBV7-7 and TRBJ2-2; 7 bases match TRBD1. Germline V gene lookup returns CDR1 SSHAT and CDR2 FNYEAQ (reference sequence). The J segment lost 4 bases and the V segment lost 7 bases, leaving 6 bases of the junction unmatched. The length of the CDR3 is 14 residues. In nucleotides, the CDR3 is TGTGCCAGCACCCCGACAGGGCGCACCGGGGAGCTGTTTTTT. This codes for CASTPTGRTGELFF.

The V call is TRBV19, the J call TRBJ2-3; 8 bases are a match to TRBD2. Germline V gene sequence: CDR1 LNHDA, CDR2 SQIVND (reference sequence). The CDR3 runs to 15 residues. V shed 3 bases and J 1 base; nucleotides not matched to a gene: 3. For the CDR3, the DNA is TGTGCCAGTAGTATCTCCGGGGGGGGCACAGATACGCAGTATTTT. This encodes CASSISGGGTDTQYF.

The chain is built from TRBV2 and TRBJ2-2, with D perhaps TRBD1 or TRBD2 (6 bases each). Germline CDR1 reads SNHLY; CDR2 reads FYNNEI. Trimming removed 8 bases from V and 3 bases from J, with 10 bases in between. The CDR3 has 13 amino acids. The CDR3 reads CASGRGDTGELFF. CDR3 DNA sequence: TGTGCCAGCGGTAGGGGGGACACCGGGGAGCTGTTTTTT.

This clone was observed at least ten times. A far larger clone differs by one base, so this is likely a read error. The sample has other DNA sequences that encode this CDR3 too. The chain has TRBV7-7 and TRBJ2-5, with 8 bases lining up with TRBD2. J gave up 3 bases and V 5 bases, and 14 bases lay outside the gene matches. The CDR3 loop spans 17 amino acids. Germline CDR1 and CDR2: SSHAT and FNYEAQ (reference sequence). DNA of the CDR3: TGTGCCAGCAGCGGCGGGTCCTCCGGGGGGGCTAAAGAGACCCAGTACTTC. Translation: CASSGGSSGGAKETQYF. Based on the CDR3 plus reference TRBV7-7 and TRBJ2-5, the full variable domain is GAGVSQSPRYKVTKRGQDVTLRCDPISSHATLYWYQQALGQGPEFLTYFNYEAQPDKSGLPSDRFSAERPEGSISTLTIQRTEQRDSAMYRCASSGGSSGGAKETQYFGPGTRLLVL.